This TCR beta chain originates from a study of control samples from healthy donors and cancer patients. Here immunoSEQ multiplex PCR was the method, and the copy in TCRdb shows in-frame clones only, minus some. The sample's table shows roughly 190,000 clones. Sequenced material: blood. The TCR originated in a woman aged 25-40 years in good health.

In DNA, the CDR3 is TGTGCCTGGAGTGTGTGGCAGGTAGCCAAAAACATTCAGTACTTC. Translation: CAWSVWQVAKNIQYF. V and J are TRBV30 and TRBJ2-4, with D unresolved. Deletions cut 0 bases from V and 0 bases from J, with 9 bases between. This CDR3 is 15 amino acids long. Germline lookup yields CDR1 GTSNPN and CDR2 SVGIG (reference sequence).